This T cell receptor (beta chain) was found in a study of T cells after yellow fever vaccination. Background on the study: The fractions with low cell numbers were processed using SMART-Seq v4 Ultra Low Input.

Researchers made TCR cDNA using 5'RACE template switching, and this step added a universal primer site and UMIs. One entry per CDR3 protein results from TCRdb running MiXCR on the 5' RACE reads. This sample has a few hundred thousand distinct CDR3 sequences, with roughly a sixth found just once. Whole-study results and caveats: Of the clonotypes, a small share occurred in both CD4 and CD8 compartments. Detected again after the booster were most primary-vaccination clones, at about 96% CD4 and about 89% CD8.

This clonotype was counted between two and nine times. Its target is not known. The TCR was taken from a man aged 18 to 35 who received the YFV17D yellow fever vaccine. The sample consisted of PBMCs, taken 5 days after the first yellow fever vaccination.

The CDR3 region has the DNA TGTGCCAGCAGCTTAGGACAGGGAGGACCCCTCCACTTT. It yields the protein CASSLGQGGPLHF. The V call is TRBV7-2, the J call TRBJ1-6; TRBD1 aligns across 7 bases. Germline-derived CDR1 and CDR2 are SGHTA and FQGNSA. Losses at the gene ends were 1 base for V and 12 bases for J; bases not matched to a gene: 3. The CDR3 contains 13 residues.